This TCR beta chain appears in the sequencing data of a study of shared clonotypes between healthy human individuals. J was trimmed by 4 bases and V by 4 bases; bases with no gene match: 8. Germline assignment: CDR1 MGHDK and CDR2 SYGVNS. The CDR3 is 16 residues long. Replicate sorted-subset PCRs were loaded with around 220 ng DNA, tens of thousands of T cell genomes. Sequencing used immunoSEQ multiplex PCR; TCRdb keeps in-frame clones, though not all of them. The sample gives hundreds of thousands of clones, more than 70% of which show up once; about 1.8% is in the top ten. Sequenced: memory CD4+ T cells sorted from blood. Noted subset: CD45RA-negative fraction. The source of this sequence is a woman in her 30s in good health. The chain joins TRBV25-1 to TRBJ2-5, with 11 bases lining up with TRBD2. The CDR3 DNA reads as TGTGCCAGCAGTGCCGCACTAGCGGGAGTCGGAGAGACCCAGTACTTC. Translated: CASSAALAGVGETQYF.